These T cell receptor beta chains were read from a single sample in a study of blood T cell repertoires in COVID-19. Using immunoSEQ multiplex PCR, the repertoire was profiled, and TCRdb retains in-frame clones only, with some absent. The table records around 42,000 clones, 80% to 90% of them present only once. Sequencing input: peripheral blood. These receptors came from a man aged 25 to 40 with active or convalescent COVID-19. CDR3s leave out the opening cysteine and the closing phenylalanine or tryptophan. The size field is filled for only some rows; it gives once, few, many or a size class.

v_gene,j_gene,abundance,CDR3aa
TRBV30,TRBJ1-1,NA,AWSLRGANTEAF
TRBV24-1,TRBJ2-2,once,ATSANLNTGELF
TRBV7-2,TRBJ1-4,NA,ASSRAGGEKLF
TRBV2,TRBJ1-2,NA,ASSERTVGYGYT
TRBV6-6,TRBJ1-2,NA,ASSPPTGNYGYT
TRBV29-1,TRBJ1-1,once,SVVGGDWMNTEAF
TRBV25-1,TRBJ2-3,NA,ASSVTSGLRDTQY
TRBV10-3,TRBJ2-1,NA,AISESRMGRGESNEQF
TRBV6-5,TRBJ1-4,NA,ASSYGGAVNEKLF
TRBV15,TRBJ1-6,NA,ATSRDLGAAPLH
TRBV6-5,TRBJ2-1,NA,ASSYGISGRAAEQF
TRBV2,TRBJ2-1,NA,ASRDRANNEQF
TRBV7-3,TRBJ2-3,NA,ASSFQGRVGDTQY
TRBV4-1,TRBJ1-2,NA,ASSQDRDYGYT
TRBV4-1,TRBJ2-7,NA,ASSLGQGSYEQY
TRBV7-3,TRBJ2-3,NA,ASSLRGTSTDTQY
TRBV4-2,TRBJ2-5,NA,ASSQDRSGALPETQY
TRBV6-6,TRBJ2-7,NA,ASWLAGGPPHEQY
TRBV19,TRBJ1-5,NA,ASSTQTNQPQH
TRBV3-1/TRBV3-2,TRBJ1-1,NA,ASSQAGGFNNEAF
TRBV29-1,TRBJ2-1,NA,SLSGGARYNEQF
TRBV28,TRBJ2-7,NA,ASVSGGPGIEQY
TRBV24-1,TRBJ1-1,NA,ATSDLRGLNTEAF
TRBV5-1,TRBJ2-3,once,ASWSGQGVPDTQY